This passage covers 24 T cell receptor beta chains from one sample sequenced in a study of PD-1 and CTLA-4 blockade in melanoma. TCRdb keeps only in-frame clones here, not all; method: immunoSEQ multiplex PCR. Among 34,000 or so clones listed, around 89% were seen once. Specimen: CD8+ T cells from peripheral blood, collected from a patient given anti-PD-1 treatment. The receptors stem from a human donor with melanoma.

DNA for the CDR3: TGTGCCACCAGCAGAGATCTCGCAGGGACTTATGAAAAACTGTTTTTT. Translated: CATSRDLAGTYEKLFF. This rearrangement joins TRBV15 to TRBJ1-4, with D possibly matching TRBD1 (5 bases). Trimming removed 0 bases from V and 6 bases from J, with 14 bases in between. The CDR3 is made up of 16 amino acids. Germline V gene data show CDR1 as LNHNV and CDR2 as YYDKDF (reference sequence).

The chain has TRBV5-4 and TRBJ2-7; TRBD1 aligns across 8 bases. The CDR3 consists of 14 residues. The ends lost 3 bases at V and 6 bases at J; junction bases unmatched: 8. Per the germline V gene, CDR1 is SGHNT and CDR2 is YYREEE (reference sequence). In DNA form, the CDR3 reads TGTGCCAGCAGCTCCGCCGGGACAGGAACCGAGCAGTACTTC. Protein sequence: CASSSAGTGTEQYF.

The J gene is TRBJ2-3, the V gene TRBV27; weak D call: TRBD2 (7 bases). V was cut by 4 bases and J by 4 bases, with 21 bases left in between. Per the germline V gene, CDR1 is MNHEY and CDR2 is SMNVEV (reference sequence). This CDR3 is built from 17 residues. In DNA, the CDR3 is TGTGCCAGCAGTTATCGAGGGGGGGGTGCTCTGTCAGATACGCAGTATTTT. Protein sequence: CASSYRGGGALSDTQYF.

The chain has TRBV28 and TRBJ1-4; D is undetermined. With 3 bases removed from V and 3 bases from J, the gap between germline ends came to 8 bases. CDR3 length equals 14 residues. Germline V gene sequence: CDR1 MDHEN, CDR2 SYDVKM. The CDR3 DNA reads TGTGCCAGCAGTTTTACGGAGGCTAATGAAAAACTGTTTTTT. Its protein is CASSFTEANEKLFF.

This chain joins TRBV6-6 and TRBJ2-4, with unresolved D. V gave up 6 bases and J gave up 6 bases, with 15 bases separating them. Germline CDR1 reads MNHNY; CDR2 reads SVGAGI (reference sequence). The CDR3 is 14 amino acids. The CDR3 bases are TGTGCCAGCAGCTTTACGACTGACCTAAACATTCAGTACTTC. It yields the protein CASSFTTDLNIQYF.

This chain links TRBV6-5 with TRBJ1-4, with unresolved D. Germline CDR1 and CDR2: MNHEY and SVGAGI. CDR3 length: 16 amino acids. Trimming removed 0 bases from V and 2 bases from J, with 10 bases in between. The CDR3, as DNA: TGTGCCAGCAGTTACTCGATTGGGTCGACTAATGAAAAACTGTTTTTT. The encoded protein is CASSYSIGSTNEKLFF.

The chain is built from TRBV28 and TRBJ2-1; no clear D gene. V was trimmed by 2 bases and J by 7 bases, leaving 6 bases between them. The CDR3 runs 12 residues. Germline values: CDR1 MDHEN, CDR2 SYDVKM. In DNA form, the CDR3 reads TGTGCCAGCAGTTTAGTTGGGAATGAGCAGTTCTTC. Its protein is CASSLVGNEQFF.

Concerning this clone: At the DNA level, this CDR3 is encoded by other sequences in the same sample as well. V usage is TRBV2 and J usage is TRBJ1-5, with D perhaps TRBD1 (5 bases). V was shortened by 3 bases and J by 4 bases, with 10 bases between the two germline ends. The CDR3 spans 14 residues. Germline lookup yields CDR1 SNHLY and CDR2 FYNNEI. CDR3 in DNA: TGTGCCAGCAGTGACGGGCAGGGTAATCAGCCCCAGCATTTT. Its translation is CASSDGQGNQPQHF.

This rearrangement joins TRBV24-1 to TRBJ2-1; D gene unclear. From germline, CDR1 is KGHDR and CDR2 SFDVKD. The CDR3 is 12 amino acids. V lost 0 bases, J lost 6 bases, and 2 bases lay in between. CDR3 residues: CATSDLRNEQFF. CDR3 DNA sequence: TGTGCCACCAGTGATTTGCGCAATGAGCAGTTCTTC.

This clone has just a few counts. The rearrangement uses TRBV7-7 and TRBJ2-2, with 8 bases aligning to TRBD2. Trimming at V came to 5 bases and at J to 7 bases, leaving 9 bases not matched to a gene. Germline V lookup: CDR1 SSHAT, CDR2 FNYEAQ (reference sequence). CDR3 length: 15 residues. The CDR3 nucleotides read TGTGCCAGCAGCCGGGACCCGGGGGGGGACGGGGAGCTGTTTTTT. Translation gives CASSRDPGGDGELFF.

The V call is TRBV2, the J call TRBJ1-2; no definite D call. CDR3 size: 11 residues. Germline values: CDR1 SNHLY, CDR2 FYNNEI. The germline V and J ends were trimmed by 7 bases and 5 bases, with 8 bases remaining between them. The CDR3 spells CASKYGYGYTF. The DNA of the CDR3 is TGTGCCAGCAAATACGGGTATGGCTACACCTTC.

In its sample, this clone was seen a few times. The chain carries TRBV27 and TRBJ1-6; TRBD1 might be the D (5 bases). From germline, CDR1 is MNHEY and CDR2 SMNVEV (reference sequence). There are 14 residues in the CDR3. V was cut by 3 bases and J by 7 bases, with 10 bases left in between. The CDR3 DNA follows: TGTGCCAGCAGTTTGGGGGAGGGGAATTCACCCCTCCACTTT. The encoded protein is CASSLGEGNSPLHF.

This CDR3 reads CASRPWAGGNEQYF. DNA of the CDR3: TGTGCCAGCAGGCCCTGGGCTGGGGGTAACGAGCAGTACTTC. The chain employs TRBV27 and TRBJ2-7, with D perhaps given as TRBD1 or TRBD2 (5 bases each). The length of the CDR3 is 14 residues. Germline-derived CDR1 and CDR2 are MNHEY and SMNVEV (reference sequence). Deletions cut 6 bases from V and 5 bases from J, with 17 bases between.

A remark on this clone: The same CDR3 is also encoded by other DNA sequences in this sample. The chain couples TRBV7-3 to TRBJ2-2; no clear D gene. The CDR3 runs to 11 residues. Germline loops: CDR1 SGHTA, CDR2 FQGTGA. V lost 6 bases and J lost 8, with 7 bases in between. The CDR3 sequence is CASSLSGELFF. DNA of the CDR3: TGTGCCAGCAGTCTAAGTGGGGAGCTGTTTTTT.

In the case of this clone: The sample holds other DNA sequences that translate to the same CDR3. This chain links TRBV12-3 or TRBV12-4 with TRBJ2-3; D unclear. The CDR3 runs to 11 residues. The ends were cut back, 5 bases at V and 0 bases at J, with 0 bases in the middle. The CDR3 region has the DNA TGTGCCAGCAGTAGCACAGATACGCAGTATTTT. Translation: CASSSTDTQYF.

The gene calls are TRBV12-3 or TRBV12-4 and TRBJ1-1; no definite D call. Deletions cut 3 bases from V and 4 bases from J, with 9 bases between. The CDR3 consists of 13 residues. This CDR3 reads CASSLGPSTEAFF. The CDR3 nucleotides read TGTGCCAGCAGTTTGGGTCCCTCCACTGAAGCTTTCTTT.

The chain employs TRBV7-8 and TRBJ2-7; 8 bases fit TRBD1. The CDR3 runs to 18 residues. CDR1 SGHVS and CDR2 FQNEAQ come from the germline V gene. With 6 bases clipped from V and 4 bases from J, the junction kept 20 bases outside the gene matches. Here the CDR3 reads CASRSLDFMDRVKYEQYF. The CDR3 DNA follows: TGTGCCAGCAGGTCCTTAGACTTCATGGACAGGGTAAAGTACGAGCAGTACTTC.

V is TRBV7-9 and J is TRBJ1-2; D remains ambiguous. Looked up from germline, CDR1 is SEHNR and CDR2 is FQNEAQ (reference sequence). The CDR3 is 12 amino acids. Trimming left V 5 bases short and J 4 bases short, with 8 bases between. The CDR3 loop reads CASSPESYGYTF. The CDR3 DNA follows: TGTGCCAGCAGCCCTGAGAGCTATGGCTACACCTTC.

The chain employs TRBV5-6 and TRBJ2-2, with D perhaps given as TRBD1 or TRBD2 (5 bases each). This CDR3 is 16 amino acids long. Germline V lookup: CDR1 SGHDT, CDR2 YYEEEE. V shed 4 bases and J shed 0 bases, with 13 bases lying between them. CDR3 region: CASSLGTDSNTGELFF. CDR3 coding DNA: TGTGCCAGCAGCCTAGGGACGGACTCGAACACCGGGGAGCTGTTTTTT.

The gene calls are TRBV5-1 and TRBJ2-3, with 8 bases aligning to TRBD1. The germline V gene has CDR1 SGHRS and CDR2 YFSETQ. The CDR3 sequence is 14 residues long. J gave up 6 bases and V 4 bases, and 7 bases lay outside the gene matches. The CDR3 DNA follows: TGCGCCAGCAGCCCCGGACAGGGCCGTGATACGCAGTATTTT. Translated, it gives CASSPGQGRDTQYF.

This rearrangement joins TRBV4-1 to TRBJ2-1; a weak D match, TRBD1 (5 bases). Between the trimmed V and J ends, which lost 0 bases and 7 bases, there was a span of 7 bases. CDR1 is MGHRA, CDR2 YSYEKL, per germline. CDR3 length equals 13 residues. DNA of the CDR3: TGCGCCAGCAGCCAAGAAGGGGTTAATGAGCAGTTCTTC. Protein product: CASSQEGVNEQFF.

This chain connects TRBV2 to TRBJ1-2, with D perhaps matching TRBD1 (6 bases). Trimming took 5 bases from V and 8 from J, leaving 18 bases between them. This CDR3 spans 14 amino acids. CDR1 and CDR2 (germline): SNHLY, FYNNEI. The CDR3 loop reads CASSSLDSLYGYTF. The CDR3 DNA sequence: TGTGCCAGCAGTAGCCTGGACAGCCTTTACGGCTACACCTTC.

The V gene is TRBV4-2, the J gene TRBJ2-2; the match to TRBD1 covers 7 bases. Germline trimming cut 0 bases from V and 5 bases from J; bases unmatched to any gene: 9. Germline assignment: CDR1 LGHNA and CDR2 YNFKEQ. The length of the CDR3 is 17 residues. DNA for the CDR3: TGTGCCAGCAGCCAAGAGGGGTCAGGGGGTCTTACCGGGGAGCTGTTTTTT. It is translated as CASSQEGSGGLTGELFF.

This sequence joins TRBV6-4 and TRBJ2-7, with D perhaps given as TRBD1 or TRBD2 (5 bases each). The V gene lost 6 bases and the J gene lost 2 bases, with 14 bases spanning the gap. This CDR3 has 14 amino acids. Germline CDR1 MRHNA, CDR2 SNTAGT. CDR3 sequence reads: CASSIRDGAYEQYF. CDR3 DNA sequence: TGTGCCAGCAGCATCCGGGACGGCGCCTACGAGCAGTACTTC.